Reported below is one TCR beta chain. This entry belongs to a study of OX40 agonist ivuxolimab in advanced cancers. Germline V CDR1 and CDR2: SNHLY, FYNNEI. This CDR3 contains 18 residues. Trimming removed 5 bases at V and 5 bases at J, with 22 bases between. The table came from immunoSEQ multiplex PCR; TCRdb's copy has only in-frame clones and leaves some out. The sample contains about 15,000 clones, about 75% of which appear only once. The starting material was CD4+ or CD8+ T cells sorted from blood, obtained in a trial of the OX40 agonist ivuxolimab. V is TRBV2 and J is TRBJ2-6; no definite D call. This sequence originates from an adult with an advanced solid tumor such as melanoma, head and neck, liver or kidney cancer. This CDR3 is CASSLRSYRYSRANVLTF. Here the CDR3 DNA reads TGTGCCAGCAGTCTTAGGAGTTACCGATACAGTCGGGCCAACGTCCTGACTTTC.